What follows describes a single TCR beta chain. The antigen it binds to is not known. No much larger clonotype is one base removed from it; base qualities were not supplied. To prepare the library, the immunoSEQ multiplex PCR assay was applied. TCRdb stores this immuneACCESS table with in-frame sequences only. Part of the clones is absent; in the studies checked, under half of the shortfall reflects unresolved V genes, and no reason is known for the rest. The sample data list about 70,000 clones, and roughly 96% of these were observed just once. Jointly, the top ten make up 0.21% of the sample. The CDR3 goes from the cysteine to the phenylalanine over 14 residues. Left in the record is the CDR3 DNA by itself, 42 bases read in frame from the first base. The germline V gene (reference sequence) specifies SEHNR as CDR1 and FQNEAQ as CDR2. V drops 5 bases and J drops 4 bases, leaving 14 bases in between.

The sample comes from a study of technical replicates of blood from a handful of donors (dated by TCRdb to the late 2010s). Recombination linked TRBV7-9 to TRBJ1-2; TRBD1 is possibly the D segment (5 matching bases). The material sequenced was T cells isolated from PBMCs. The origin of this receptor is a human donor in good health. The nucleotide sequence reads TGTGCCAGCAGCCAGACAGACGTCCCCTATGGCTACACCTTC. Its translation is CASSQTDVPYGYTF.